These T cell receptor beta chains were read from a single sample in a study of blood T cell repertoires in COVID-19. Clones were sequenced by immunoSEQ multiplex PCR, and TCRdb holds only the in-frame ones, with some missing. This table holds some 170,000 clones, 65% to 85% found once. The specimen sequenced was peripheral blood. The receptors were gathered from a woman aged 40 to 50 with COVID-19, enrolled during active disease. CDR3s include the opening cysteine and the closing phenylalanine or tryptophan. Each record gives: clone size, V gene, J gene, D gene, CDR3 DNA, CDR3 protein. The D gene is left open where the match is weak. For some rows the clone size is stated as once, few or many, or as a class when expanded; others skip it.

clone_size: .
v_call: TRBV6-5
j_call: TRBJ2-5
d_call: TRBD2
cdr3_nt: TGTGCCAGCGGGAGGGTGGGGGAGACCCAGTACTTC
cdr3_aa: CASGRVGETQYF

clone_size: .
v_call: TRBV4-1
j_call: TRBJ1-1
d_call: .
cdr3_nt: TGCGCCAGCAGCCAAGAAATACAGGGATCTGAAGCTTTCTTT
cdr3_aa: CASSQEIQGSEAFF

clone_size: .
v_call: TRBV5-6
j_call: TRBJ1-1
d_call: .
cdr3_nt: TGTGCCAGCAGCTCCAGGGTCTGGTGGCAGAACACTGAAGCTTTCTTT
cdr3_aa: CASSSRVWWQNTEAFF

clone_size: .
v_call: TRBV28
j_call: TRBJ1-3
d_call: .
cdr3_nt: TGTGCCAGCAACCCCCAGCGTCCTGGAAACACCATATATTTT
cdr3_aa: CASNPQRPGNTIYF

clone_size: .
v_call: TRBV5-6
j_call: TRBJ1-1
d_call: .
cdr3_nt: TGTGCCAGCAGCTTGGTTTACGGGGGGAACACTGAAGCTTTCTTT
cdr3_aa: CASSLVYGGNTEAFF

clone_size: .
v_call: TRBV12-3/TRBV12-4
j_call: TRBJ2-2
d_call: TRBD1
cdr3_nt: TGTGCCAGCCAGGGGGCCTCCGGGGAGCTGTTTTTT
cdr3_aa: CASQGASGELFF

clone_size: .
v_call: TRBV28
j_call: TRBJ1-1
d_call: TRBD1
cdr3_nt: TGTGCCAGCAGTAACCGTCTACGACAGGGGAACACTGAAGCTTTCTTT
cdr3_aa: CASSNRLRQGNTEAFF

clone_size: .
v_call: TRBV1
j_call: TRBJ2-5
d_call: .
cdr3_nt: TGCACCAGCACCCCTCGTACACTAGCGGGGAACCAAGAGACCCAGTACTTC
cdr3_aa: CTSTPRTLAGNQETQYF

clone_size: few
v_call: TRBV7-9
j_call: TRBJ1-2
d_call: TRBD1
cdr3_nt: TGTGCCAGCAGCTCGATATTACAGGGGGTCGTTGGCTACACCTTC
cdr3_aa: CASSSILQGVVGYTF

clone_size: .
v_call: TRBV19
j_call: TRBJ1-1
d_call: TRBD1
cdr3_nt: TGTGCCAGTAGTGGGACAGTCGAAGCTTTCTTT
cdr3_aa: CASSGTVEAFF

clone_size: .
v_call: TRBV3-1/TRBV3-2
j_call: TRBJ2-1
d_call: .
cdr3_nt: TGTGCCAGCAGCCAAGGACAGCCCAATGAGCAGTTCTTC
cdr3_aa: CASSQGQPNEQFF

clone_size: .
v_call: TRBV2
j_call: TRBJ2-1
d_call: TRBD1
cdr3_nt: TGTGCCATAACCTCCCGGGACAGGGAGGGTGAGCAGTTCTTC
cdr3_aa: CAITSRDREGEQFF

clone_size: .
v_call: TRBV18
j_call: TRBJ2-7
d_call: .
cdr3_nt: TGTGCCAGCTCCCCGACCCGGGACTACGAGCAGTACTTC
cdr3_aa: CASSPTRDYEQYF

clone_size: .
v_call: TRBV14
j_call: TRBJ1-6
d_call: TRBD1
cdr3_nt: TGTGCCAGCAGCCAAGACCGGGACAGGGCTTCACCCCTCCACTTT
cdr3_aa: CASSQDRDRASPLHF

clone_size: .
v_call: TRBV5-4
j_call: TRBJ2-2
d_call: TRBD2
cdr3_nt: TGTGCCAGCAGCTTGGGCGCGACTAGCGGGAGGACCGGGGAGCTGTTTTTT
cdr3_aa: CASSLGATSGRTGELFF

clone_size: few
v_call: TRBV18
j_call: TRBJ1-6
d_call: TRBD1
cdr3_nt: TGTGCCAGCTCACCAGTTGGGACAGGGTATAATTCACCCCTCCACTTT
cdr3_aa: CASSPVGTGYNSPLHF

clone_size: .
v_call: TRBV19
j_call: TRBJ1-3
d_call: .
cdr3_nt: TGTGCCAGTAGCTATAGTTCCGGTGACACCATATATTTT
cdr3_aa: CASSYSSGDTIYF

clone_size: .
v_call: TRBV19
j_call: TRBJ1-4
d_call: .
cdr3_nt: TGTGCCAGTAGTATGGGGCAGGTTGTCACTAATGAAAAACTGTTTTTT
cdr3_aa: CASSMGQVVTNEKLFF

clone_size: .
v_call: TRBV10-2
j_call: TRBJ2-7
d_call: .
cdr3_nt: TGCGCCTATTCTAGAGGCGGGGAGTACGAGCAGTACTTC
cdr3_aa: CAYSRGGEYEQYF

clone_size: .
v_call: TRBV7-2
j_call: TRBJ2-2
d_call: TRBD2
cdr3_nt: TGTGCCAGCAGCTTCCATAGCGGGAAGGGCGGGGAGCTGTTTTTT
cdr3_aa: CASSFHSGKGGELFF

clone_size: .
v_call: TRBV7-9
j_call: TRBJ1-4
d_call: .
cdr3_nt: TGTGCCAGCCTCCAGGGGAGAGCGACTAATGAAAAACTGTTTTTT
cdr3_aa: CASLQGRATNEKLFF

clone_size: .
v_call: TRBV7-9
j_call: TRBJ1-2
d_call: TRBD1
cdr3_nt: TGTGCCAGCAGCTTGGCGACAGGGGAAACTGGCTACACCTTC
cdr3_aa: CASSLATGETGYTF

clone_size: .
v_call: TRBV19
j_call: TRBJ1-6
d_call: .
cdr3_nt: TGTGCCAGTAGTATAGATCTATCTTGGCAGGGAAATTCACCCCTCCACTTT
cdr3_aa: CASSIDLSWQGNSPLHF

clone_size: once
v_call: TRBV27
j_call: TRBJ2-1
d_call: .
cdr3_nt: TGTGCCAGCAGTTTATCCAGGGTTCGACACAATGAGCAGTTCTTC
cdr3_aa: CASSLSRVRHNEQFF

clone_size: .
v_call: TRBV24-1
j_call: TRBJ2-1
d_call: TRBD1
cdr3_nt: TGTGCCACCAGTGAGGGACAGAGACCCTACAATGAGCAGTTCTTC
cdr3_aa: CATSEGQRPYNEQFF

clone_size: once
v_call: TRBV27
j_call: TRBJ1-3
d_call: .
cdr3_nt: TGTGCCAGCAGTTTACGGGGAGCGATGGGAAACACCATATATTTT
cdr3_aa: CASSLRGAMGNTIYF

clone_size: .
v_call: TRBV28
j_call: TRBJ1-1
d_call: .
cdr3_nt: TGTGCCAGCCGCGGGACCGCTCACACTGAAGCTTTCTTT
cdr3_aa: CASRGTAHTEAFF

clone_size: once
v_call: TRBV6-1
j_call: TRBJ2-5
d_call: .
cdr3_nt: TGTGCCAGCAGTGCTCAGCCGGAGGGGAGCCTAGGAGAGACCCAGTACTTC
cdr3_aa: CASSAQPEGSLGETQYF

clone_size: .
v_call: TRBV6-5
j_call: TRBJ1-2
d_call: .
cdr3_nt: TGTGCCAGCACCGACAGGTGGCAGAAACCCTATGGCTACACCTTC
cdr3_aa: CASTDRWQKPYGYTF

clone_size: .
v_call: TRBV15
j_call: TRBJ2-7
d_call: .
cdr3_nt: TGTGCCACCAGGCTATCAGGAGGGGTCTTTAGGCAGTACTTC
cdr3_aa: CATRLSGGVFRQYF

clone_size: .
v_call: TRBV18
j_call: TRBJ2-2
d_call: .
cdr3_nt: TGTGCCAGCTCACCAAGGGGGACCGGGGAGCTGTTTTTT
cdr3_aa: CASSPRGTGELFF

clone_size: .
v_call: TRBV9
j_call: TRBJ2-4
d_call: TRBD1
cdr3_nt: TGTGCCAGCAGCGACAGGGGAACGGCCAAAAACATTCAGTACTTC
cdr3_aa: CASSDRGTAKNIQYF

clone_size: once
v_call: TRBV10-2
j_call: TRBJ2-7
d_call: .
cdr3_nt: TGCGCCAGCAGTGAGAAGGAGCTCCACTCCTACGAGCAGTACTTC
cdr3_aa: CASSEKELHSYEQYF

clone_size: .
v_call: TRBV7-2
j_call: TRBJ1-1
d_call: TRBD1
cdr3_nt: TGTGCCAGCAGCTCGCAGGGGGCGCTGGGTGAAGCTTTCTTT
cdr3_aa: CASSSQGALGEAFF

clone_size: .
v_call: TRBV10-2
j_call: TRBJ2-5
d_call: .
cdr3_nt: TGCGCCAGCAGGGGGAGGGAGGGGGACCAAGAGACCCAGTACTTC
cdr3_aa: CASRGREGDQETQYF

clone_size: .
v_call: TRBV6-1
j_call: TRBJ1-1
d_call: .
cdr3_nt: TGTGCCAGCAGTGAACCAGGTCTATACACTGAAGCTTTCTTT
cdr3_aa: CASSEPGLYTEAFF

clone_size: once
v_call: TRBV12-3/TRBV12-4
j_call: TRBJ1-1
d_call: .
cdr3_nt: TGTGCCAGCACCCCCGGTTCTGAAGCTTTCTTT
cdr3_aa: CASTPGSEAFF

clone_size: .
v_call: TRBV28
j_call: TRBJ1-2
d_call: TRBD1
cdr3_nt: TGTGCCAGCAGTTTCGACAGGGGTGCTGGCTACACCTTC
cdr3_aa: CASSFDRGAGYTF

clone_size: .
v_call: TRBV6-1
j_call: TRBJ1-2
d_call: TRBD1
cdr3_nt: TGTGCCAGCAGTGAGGGGCCCTACAGGGGCCTGGGCTACACCTTC
cdr3_aa: CASSEGPYRGLGYTF

clone_size: .
v_call: TRBV6-4
j_call: TRBJ1-2
d_call: TRBD1
cdr3_nt: TGTGCCAGCAGTGACTCTGGACAGGAGGTTTATGGCTACACCTTC
cdr3_aa: CASSDSGQEVYGYTF

clone_size: few
v_call: TRBV3-1/TRBV3-2
j_call: TRBJ2-1
d_call: TRBD2
cdr3_nt: TGTGCCAGCAGCCCGACTAGCGGGGGGGGGAATGAGCAGTTCTTC
cdr3_aa: CASSPTSGGGNEQFF

clone_size: .
v_call: TRBV3-1/TRBV3-2
j_call: TRBJ1-2
d_call: .
cdr3_nt: TGTGCCAGCAGCCAAGATCTCGCCAGTTACTATGGCTACACCTTC
cdr3_aa: CASSQDLASYYGYTF

clone_size: .
v_call: TRBV19
j_call: TRBJ1-5
d_call: TRBD1
cdr3_nt: TGTGCCACCCTAGGACAGGGAAATCAGCCCCAGCATTTT
cdr3_aa: CATLGQGNQPQHF

clone_size: once
v_call: TRBV5-4
j_call: TRBJ2-2
d_call: TRBD2
cdr3_nt: TGTGCCAGCACAGGAGGGGGGCGGGAGGTTCCCGGGGAGCTGTTTTTT
cdr3_aa: CASTGGGREVPGELFF

clone_size: .
v_call: TRBV9
j_call: TRBJ1-5
d_call: TRBD1
cdr3_nt: TGTGCCAATGAGCAGGGACAGGGGGGATATAGCAATCAGCCCCAGCATTTT
cdr3_aa: CANEQGQGGYSNQPQHF

clone_size: .
v_call: TRBV7-2
j_call: TRBJ2-1
d_call: TRBD2
cdr3_nt: TGTGCCAGCAGCACCGGGACTAGATCGTACAATGAGCAGTTCTTC
cdr3_aa: CASSTGTRSYNEQFF